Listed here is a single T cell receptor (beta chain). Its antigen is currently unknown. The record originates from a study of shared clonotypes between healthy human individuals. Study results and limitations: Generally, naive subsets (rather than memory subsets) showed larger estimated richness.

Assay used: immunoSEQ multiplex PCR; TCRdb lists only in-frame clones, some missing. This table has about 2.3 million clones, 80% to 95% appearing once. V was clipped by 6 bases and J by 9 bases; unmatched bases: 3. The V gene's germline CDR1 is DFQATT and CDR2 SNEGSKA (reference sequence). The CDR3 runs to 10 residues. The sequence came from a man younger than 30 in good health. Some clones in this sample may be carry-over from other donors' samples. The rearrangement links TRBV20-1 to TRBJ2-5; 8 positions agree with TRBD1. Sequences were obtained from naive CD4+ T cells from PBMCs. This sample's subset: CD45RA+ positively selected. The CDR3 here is CSATDRAQYF. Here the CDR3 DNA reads TGCAGTGCGACGGACAGGGCCCAGTACTTC.